This TCR beta chain derives from a study of response to subunit inactivated influenza vaccine. Study conclusions and caveats: That few new T cells are recruited by each seasonal influenza vaccination was the authors' suggestion.

Germline assignment: CDR1 SGHAT and CDR2 FQNNGV. Trimming took off 5 bases at V and 5 bases at J, with 15 bases between the two ends. The CDR3 totals 14 residues. TCRdb fed the RT-PCR reads into MiXCR, producing one record per CDR3 protein. The sample holds a few hundred thousand distinct CDR3 sequences, 14% seen once. To note about this clonotype: Its antigen remains unknown.

The receptor was isolated from a man aged 45 to 65 who received an inactivated influenza vaccine. This specimen consisted of PBMCs from blood, obtained about 13 days after vaccination. The rearrangement uses TRBV11-2 and TRBJ2-5; tentatively, D is TRBD2 (6 bases). The CDR3 DNA follows: TGTGCCAGCAGCCCTCCGGGGACTTGGGAGACCCAGTACTTC. The encoded protein is CASSPPGTWETQYF.